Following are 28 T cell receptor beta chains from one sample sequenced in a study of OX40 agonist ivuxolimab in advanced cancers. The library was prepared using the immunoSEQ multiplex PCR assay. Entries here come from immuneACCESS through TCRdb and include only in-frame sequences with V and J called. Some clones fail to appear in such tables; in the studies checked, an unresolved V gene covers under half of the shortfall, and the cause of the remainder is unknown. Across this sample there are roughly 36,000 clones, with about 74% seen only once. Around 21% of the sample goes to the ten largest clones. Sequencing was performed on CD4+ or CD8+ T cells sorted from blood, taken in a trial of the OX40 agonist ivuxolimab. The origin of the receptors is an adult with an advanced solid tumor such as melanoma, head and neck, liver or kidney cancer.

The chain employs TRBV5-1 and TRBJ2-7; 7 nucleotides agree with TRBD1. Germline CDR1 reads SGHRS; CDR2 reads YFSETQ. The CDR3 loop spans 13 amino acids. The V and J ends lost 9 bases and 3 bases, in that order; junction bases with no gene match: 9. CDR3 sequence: CANWTGIGYEQYV. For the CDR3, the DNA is TGCGCCAACTGGACAGGTATTGGCTACGAGCAGTACGTC.

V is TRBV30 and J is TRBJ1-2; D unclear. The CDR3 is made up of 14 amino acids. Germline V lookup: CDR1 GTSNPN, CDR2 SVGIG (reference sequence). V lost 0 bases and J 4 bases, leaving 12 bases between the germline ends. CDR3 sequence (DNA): TGTGCCTGGAGTGTACGGGAGAGTCGCTATGGCTACACCTTC. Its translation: CAWSVRESRYGYTF.

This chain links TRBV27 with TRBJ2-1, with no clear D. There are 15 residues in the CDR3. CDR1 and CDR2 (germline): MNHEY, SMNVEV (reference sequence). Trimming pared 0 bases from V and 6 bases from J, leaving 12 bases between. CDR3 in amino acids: CASSLSWHTSNEQFF. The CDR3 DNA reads TGTGCCAGCAGTTTATCGTGGCACACCTCCAATGAGCAGTTCTTC.

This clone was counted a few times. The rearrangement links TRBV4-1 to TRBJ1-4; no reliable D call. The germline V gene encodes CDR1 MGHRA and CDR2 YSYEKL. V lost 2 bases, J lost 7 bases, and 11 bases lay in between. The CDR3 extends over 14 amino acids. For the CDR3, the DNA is TGCGCCAGCAGCCAACAGGCAGGTGTTGAAAAACTGTTTTTT. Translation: CASSQQAGVEKLFF.

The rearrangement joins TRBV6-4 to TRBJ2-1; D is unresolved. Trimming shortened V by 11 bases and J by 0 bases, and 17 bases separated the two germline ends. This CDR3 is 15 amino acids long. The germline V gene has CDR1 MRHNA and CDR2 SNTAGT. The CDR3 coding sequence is TGTGCCGCCCAAAGAGGTCAGGACTCCTACAATGAGCAGTTCTTC. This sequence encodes CAAQRGQDSYNEQFF.

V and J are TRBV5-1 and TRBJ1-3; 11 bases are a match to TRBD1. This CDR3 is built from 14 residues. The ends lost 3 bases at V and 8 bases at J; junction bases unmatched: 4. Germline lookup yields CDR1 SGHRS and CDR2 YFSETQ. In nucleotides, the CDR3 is TGCGCCAGCAGCTCCGGGACAGGGGGATACACCATATATTTT. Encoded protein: CASSSGTGGYTIYF.

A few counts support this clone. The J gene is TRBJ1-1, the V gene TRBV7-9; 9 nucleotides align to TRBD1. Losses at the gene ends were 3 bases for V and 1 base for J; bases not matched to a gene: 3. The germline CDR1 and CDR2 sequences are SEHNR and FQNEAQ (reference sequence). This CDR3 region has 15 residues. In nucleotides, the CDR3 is TGTGCCAGCAGCTTCGGGACAGGGAGGAACACTGAAGCTTTCTTT. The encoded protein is CASSFGTGRNTEAFF. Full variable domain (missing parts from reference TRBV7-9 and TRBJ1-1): DTGVSQNPRHKITKRGQNVTFRCDPISEHNRLYWYRQTLGQGPEFLTYFQNEAQLEKSRLLSDRFSAERPKGSFSTLEIQRTEQGDSAMYLCASSFGTGRNTEAFFGQGTRLTVV.

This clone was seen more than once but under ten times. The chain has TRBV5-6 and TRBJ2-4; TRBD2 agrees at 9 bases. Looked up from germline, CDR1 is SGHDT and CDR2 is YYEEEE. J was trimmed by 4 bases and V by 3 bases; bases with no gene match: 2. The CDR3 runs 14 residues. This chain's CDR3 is CASSWTSVKNIQYF. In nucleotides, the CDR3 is TGTGCCAGCAGCTGGACTAGCGTTAAAAACATTCAGTACTTC. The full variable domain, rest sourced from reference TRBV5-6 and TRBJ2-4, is DAGVTQSPTHLIKTRGQQVTLRCSPKSGHDTVSWYQQALGQGPQFIFQYYEEEERQRGNFPDRFSGHQFPNYSSELNVNALLLGDSALYLCASSWTSVKNIQYFGAGTRLSVL.

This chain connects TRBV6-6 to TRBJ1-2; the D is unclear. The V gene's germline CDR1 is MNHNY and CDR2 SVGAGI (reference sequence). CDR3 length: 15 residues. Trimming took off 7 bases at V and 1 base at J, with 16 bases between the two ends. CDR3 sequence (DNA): TGTGCCAGCACCCTCCGGACGGAGAATAACTATGGCTACACCTTC. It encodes CASTLRTENNYGYTF.

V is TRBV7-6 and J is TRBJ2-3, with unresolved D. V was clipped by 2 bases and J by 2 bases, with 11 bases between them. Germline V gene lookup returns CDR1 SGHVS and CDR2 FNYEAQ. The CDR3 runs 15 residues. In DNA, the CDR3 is TGTGCCAGCAGCTTACAGGCTCCACCCACAGATACGCAGTATTTT. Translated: CASSLQAPPTDTQYF.

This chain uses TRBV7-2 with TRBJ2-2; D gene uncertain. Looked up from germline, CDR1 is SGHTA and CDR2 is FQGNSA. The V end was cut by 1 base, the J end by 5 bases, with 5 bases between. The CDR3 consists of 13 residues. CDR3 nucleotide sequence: TGTGCCAGCAGCTTAGATTGGACCGGGGAGCTGTTTTTT. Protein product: CASSLDWTGELFF.

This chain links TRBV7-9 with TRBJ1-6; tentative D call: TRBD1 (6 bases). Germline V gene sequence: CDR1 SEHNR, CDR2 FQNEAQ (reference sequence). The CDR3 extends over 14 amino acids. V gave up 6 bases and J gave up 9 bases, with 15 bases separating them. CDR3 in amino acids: CASSYSYRVSPLHF. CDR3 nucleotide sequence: TGTGCCAGCAGTTATTCTTACAGGGTTTCACCCCTCCACTTT.

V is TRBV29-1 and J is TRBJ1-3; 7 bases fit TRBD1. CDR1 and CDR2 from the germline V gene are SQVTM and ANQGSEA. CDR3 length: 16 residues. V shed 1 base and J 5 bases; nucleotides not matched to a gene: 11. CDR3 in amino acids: CSVEGHLAGGRNTIYF. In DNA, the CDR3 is TGCAGCGTTGAAGGCCACTTGGCAGGGGGAAGAAACACCATATATTTT.

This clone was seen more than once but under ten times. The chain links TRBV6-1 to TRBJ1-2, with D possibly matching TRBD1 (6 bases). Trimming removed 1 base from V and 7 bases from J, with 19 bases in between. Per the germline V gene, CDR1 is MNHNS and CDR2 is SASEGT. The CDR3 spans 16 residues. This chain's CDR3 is CASSEVGGPLGGGYTF. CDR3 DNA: TGTGCCAGCAGTGAAGTAGGGGGGCCCCTAGGTGGTGGCTACACCTTC.

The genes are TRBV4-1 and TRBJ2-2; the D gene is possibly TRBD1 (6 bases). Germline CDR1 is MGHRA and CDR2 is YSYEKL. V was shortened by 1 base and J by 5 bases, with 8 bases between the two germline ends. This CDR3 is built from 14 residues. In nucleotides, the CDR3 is TGCGCCAGCAGCCAAGCAGGGGTTACCGGGGAGCTGTTTTTT. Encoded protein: CASSQAGVTGELFF.

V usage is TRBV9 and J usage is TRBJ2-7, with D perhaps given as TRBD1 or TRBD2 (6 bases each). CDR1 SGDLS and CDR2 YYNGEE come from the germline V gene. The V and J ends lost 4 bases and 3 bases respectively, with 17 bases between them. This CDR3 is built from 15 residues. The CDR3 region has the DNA TGTGCCAGCAGCCCTAGGGGGGAGACAGTCTACGAGCAGTACTTC. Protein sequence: CASSPRGETVYEQYF.

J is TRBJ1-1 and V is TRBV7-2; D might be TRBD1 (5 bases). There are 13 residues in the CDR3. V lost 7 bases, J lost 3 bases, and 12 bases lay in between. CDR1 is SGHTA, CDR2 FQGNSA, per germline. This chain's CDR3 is CASTLDSYTEAFF. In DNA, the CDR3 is TGTGCCAGCACACTTGACAGTTACACTGAAGCTTTCTTT.

CDR3 loop: CASRLFRNTEAFF. The CDR3 DNA reads as TGTGCCAGCAGGTTATTTCGGAACACTGAAGCTTTCTTT. The chain recombines TRBV6-5 with TRBJ1-1; D is unclear. The CDR3 has 13 residues. The V end lost 6 bases, the J end lost 1 base, and 9 bases lay between the germline ends. Per the germline V gene, CDR1 is MNHEY and CDR2 is SVGAGI.

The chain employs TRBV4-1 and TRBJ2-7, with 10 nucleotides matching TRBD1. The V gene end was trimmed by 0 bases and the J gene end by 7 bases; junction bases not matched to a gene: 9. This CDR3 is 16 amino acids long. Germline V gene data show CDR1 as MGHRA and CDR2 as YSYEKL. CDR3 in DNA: TGCGCCAGCAGCCAAGATAAGAGACAGGGGGCGAGGGAGCAGTACTTC. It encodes CASSQDKRQGAREQYF.

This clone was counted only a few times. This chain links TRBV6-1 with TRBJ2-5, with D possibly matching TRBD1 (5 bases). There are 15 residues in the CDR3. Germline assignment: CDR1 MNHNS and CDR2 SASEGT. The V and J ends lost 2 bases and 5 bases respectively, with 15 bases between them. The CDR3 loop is CASSESSGPRETQYF. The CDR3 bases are TGTGCCAGCAGTGAATCGTCAGGGCCCCGGGAGACCCAGTACTTC.

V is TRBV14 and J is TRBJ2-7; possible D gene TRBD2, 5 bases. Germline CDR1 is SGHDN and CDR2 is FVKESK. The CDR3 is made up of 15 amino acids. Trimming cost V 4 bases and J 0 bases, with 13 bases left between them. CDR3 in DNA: TGTGCCAGCAGCCCCCTCGGACTGAGCTCCTACGAGCAGTACTTC. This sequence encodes CASSPLGLSSYEQYF.

CDR3 coding DNA: TGTGCCATCGCGACAGGGGTGGCGAACACTGAAGCTTTCTTT. It encodes CAIATGVANTEAFF. The chain carries TRBV10-3 and TRBJ1-1; 8 bases fit TRBD1. The V and J ends lost 8 bases and 1 base, in that order; junction bases with no gene match: 6. The CDR3 loop spans 14 amino acids. Looked up from germline, CDR1 is ENHRY and CDR2 is SYGVKD.

The CDR3 loop is CASSPGQGAGYGYTF. In DNA, the CDR3 is TGTGCCAGCAGCCCTGGACAGGGGGCGGGGTATGGCTACACCTTC. The rearrangement joins TRBV6-5 to TRBJ1-2; 11 bases align to TRBD1. Germline trimming cut 6 bases from V and 5 bases from J; bases unmatched to any gene: 8. The CDR3 loop spans 15 amino acids. CDR1 MNHEY and CDR2 SVGAGI come from the germline V gene.

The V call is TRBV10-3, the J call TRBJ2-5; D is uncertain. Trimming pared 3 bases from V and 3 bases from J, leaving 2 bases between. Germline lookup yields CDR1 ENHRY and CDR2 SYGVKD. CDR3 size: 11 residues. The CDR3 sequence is CAISDKETQYF. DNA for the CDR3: TGTGCCATCAGTGATAAAGAGACCCAGTACTTC.

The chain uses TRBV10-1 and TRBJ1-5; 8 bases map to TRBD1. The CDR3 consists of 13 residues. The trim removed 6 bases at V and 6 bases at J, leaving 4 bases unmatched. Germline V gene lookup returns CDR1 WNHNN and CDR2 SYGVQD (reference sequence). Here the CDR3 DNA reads TGCGCCAGCAGCAGGGGGCAGGGTCAGCCCCAGCATTTT. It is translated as CASSRGQGQPQHF.

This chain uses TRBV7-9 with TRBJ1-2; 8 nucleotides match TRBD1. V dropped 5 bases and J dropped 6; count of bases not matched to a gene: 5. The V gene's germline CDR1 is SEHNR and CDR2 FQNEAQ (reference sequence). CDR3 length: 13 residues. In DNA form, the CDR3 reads TGTGCCAGCAGCAATACAGGGGGAAATGGCTACACCTTC. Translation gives CASSNTGGNGYTF.

In DNA, the CDR3 is TGTGCCAGCAGCTTTTGGACAGGGCCTAGCAATCAGCCCCAGCATTTT. This codes for CASSFWTGPSNQPQHF. The chain uses TRBV7-1 and TRBJ1-5; 8 nucleotides align to TRBD1. TRBV7-1 is sorted into the ORF group, with uncertain function. V trimming: 4 bases; J trimming: 0 bases; junction bases outside the gene matches: 5. The CDR3 runs to 16 residues.

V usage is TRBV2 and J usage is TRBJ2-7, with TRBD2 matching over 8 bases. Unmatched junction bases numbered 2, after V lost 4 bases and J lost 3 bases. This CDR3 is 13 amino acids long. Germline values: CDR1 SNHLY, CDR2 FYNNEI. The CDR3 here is CASSVAGNYEQYF. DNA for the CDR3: TGTGCCAGCAGTGTAGCGGGGAACTACGAGCAGTACTTC.